Listed below are T cell receptor beta chains from one sample, sequenced in a study of shared clonotypes between healthy human individuals. The method was immunoSEQ multiplex PCR; TCRdb's version includes in-frame clones alone and lacks a portion of them. There are some 1 million clones in the sample; around 76% occur only once, and 1.4% to 1.5% lies in the top ten. The sequencing input was memory CD4+ T cells sorted from blood. The source of these receptors is a young man in good health. CDR3s include the opening cysteine and the closing phenylalanine or tryptophan. Each record gives: J gene, D gene, clone size, V gene, CDR3 DNA, CDR3 protein. The D gene is left open where the match is weak. Clone size is given for some rows only: seen once, a few or many times, or a class if the clone is expanded.

J gene: TRBJ2-1
D gene: TRBD2
clone size: -
V gene: TRBV27
CDR3 DNA: TGTGCCAGCCGGATCCAAGCGGCGGGGGGGCCCGGTAATGAGCAGTTCTTC
CDR3 protein: CASRIQAAGGPGNEQFF

J gene: TRBJ2-5
D gene: TRBD2
clone size: -
V gene: TRBV15
CDR3 DNA: TGTGCCACCAGCAGGGCCACTAGCGGGGACTTCCAAGAGACCCAGTACTTC
CDR3 protein: CATSRATSGDFQETQYF

J gene: TRBJ2-7
D gene: -
clone size: -
V gene: TRBV5-1
CDR3 DNA: TGCGCCAGCAGCTCCCCTCCGGAGGTTGACGAGCAGTACTTC
CDR3 protein: CASSSPPEVDEQYF

J gene: TRBJ1-6
D gene: -
clone size: -
V gene: TRBV7-2
CDR3 DNA: TGTGCCAGCAGCTTAAATCTCCAGTTTAATTCACCCCTCCACTTT
CDR3 protein: CASSLNLQFNSPLHF

J gene: TRBJ2-7
D gene: TRBD1
clone size: few
V gene: TRBV15
CDR3 DNA: TGTGCCACCAGAGAAAGGACAGGGACCTACGAGCAGTACTTC
CDR3 protein: CATRERTGTYEQYF

J gene: TRBJ1-2
D gene: -
clone size: once
V gene: TRBV10-3
CDR3 DNA: TGTGCCATCAGTGAAGACAACTATGGCTACACCTTC
CDR3 protein: CAISEDNYGYTF

J gene: TRBJ2-1
D gene: -
clone size: once
V gene: TRBV6-5
CDR3 DNA: TGTGCCAGCAGTTACTCGATTGTCCGGAATGAGCAGTTCTTC
CDR3 protein: CASSYSIVRNEQFF

J gene: TRBJ2-1
D gene: TRBD2
clone size: few
V gene: TRBV6-1
CDR3 DNA: TGTGCCAGCAGTGAAAGGGGACTAGCGGGGATCTTC
CDR3 protein: CASSERGLAGIF

J gene: TRBJ2-7
D gene: TRBD2
clone size: -
V gene: TRBV7-6
CDR3 DNA: TGTGCCAGCAGCTTTTCGGGAGGGGACGAGCAGTACTTC
CDR3 protein: CASSFSGGDEQYF

J gene: TRBJ1-1
D gene: TRBD1
clone size: many
V gene: TRBV18
CDR3 DNA: TGTGCCAGCCTGGGACAGCCCCCTGAAGCTTTCTTT
CDR3 protein: CASLGQPPEAFF

J gene: TRBJ2-5
D gene: -
clone size: -
V gene: TRBV27
CDR3 DNA: TGTGCCAGCAGTCAGTCTAGCGCGAAGCGGGAGACCCAGTACTTC
CDR3 protein: CASSQSSAKRETQYF

J gene: TRBJ2-4
D gene: -
clone size: -
V gene: TRBV27
CDR3 DNA: TGTGCCAGCAGTTTAAACCTACAGGGAGCCAAAAACATTCAGTACTTC
CDR3 protein: CASSLNLQGAKNIQYF

J gene: TRBJ2-1
D gene: TRBD2
clone size: -
V gene: TRBV5-8
CDR3 DNA: TGTGCCAGCAGCTCGACTAGCTGGTACAATGAGCAGTTCTTC
CDR3 protein: CASSSTSWYNEQFF

J gene: TRBJ2-2
D gene: -
clone size: -
V gene: TRBV18
CDR3 DNA: TGTGCCAGCTACGGCGGGTACACCGGGGAGCTGTTTTTT
CDR3 protein: CASYGGYTGELFF

J gene: TRBJ2-1
D gene: -
clone size: -
V gene: TRBV7-2
CDR3 DNA: TGTGCCAGCAGCTTAGATCGGGGTGGTTACAATGAGCAGTTCTTC
CDR3 protein: CASSLDRGGYNEQFF

J gene: TRBJ1-2
D gene: TRBD1
clone size: -
V gene: TRBV9
CDR3 DNA: TGTGCCAGCAGCCCCGGGGACAGGGGCCTGTCTGGCTACACCTTC
CDR3 protein: CASSPGDRGLSGYTF

J gene: TRBJ2-1
D gene: -
clone size: -
V gene: TRBV5-1
CDR3 DNA: TGCGCCAGCAGCTTGGCCCGGGAATCCTACAATGAGCAGTTCTTC
CDR3 protein: CASSLARESYNEQFF

J gene: TRBJ2-7
D gene: -
clone size: -
V gene: TRBV10-3
CDR3 DNA: TGTGCCATCAGTGATCGGCGGGACGACGAGCAGTACTTC
CDR3 protein: CAISDRRDDEQYF

J gene: TRBJ1-3
D gene: TRBD1
clone size: -
V gene: TRBV10-3
CDR3 DNA: TGTGCCATCAGTGAGGACAGGGGGCATGGAAACACCATATATTTT
CDR3 protein: CAISEDRGHGNTIYF

J gene: TRBJ2-2
D gene: -
clone size: -
V gene: TRBV5-6
CDR3 DNA: TGTGCCAGCAGCTTGGAATATCGTCAGGGGTCCGGGGAGCTGTTTTTT
CDR3 protein: CASSLEYRQGSGELFF

J gene: TRBJ2-2
D gene: -
clone size: -
V gene: TRBV9
CDR3 DNA: TGTGCCAGCAGCGTAGAGGTAGCTTCCGGCACCGGGGAGCTGTTTTTT
CDR3 protein: CASSVEVASGTGELFF

J gene: TRBJ2-7
D gene: -
clone size: -
V gene: TRBV30
CDR3 DNA: TGTGCCTGGAGTGCCCCTTATAGACAGGGGAGGGGCGCCTACGAGCAGTACTTC
CDR3 protein: CAWSAPYRQGRGAYEQYF

J gene: TRBJ2-1
D gene: -
clone size: -
V gene: TRBV6-5
CDR3 DNA: TGTGCCAGCAGTTACACTTCCGGGACTCCGTACAATGAGCAGTTCTTC
CDR3 protein: CASSYTSGTPYNEQFF

J gene: TRBJ1-5
D gene: -
clone size: -
V gene: TRBV6-6
CDR3 DNA: TGTGCCAGCAGTTACTCAAGCGCGGATCAGCCCCAGCATTTT
CDR3 protein: CASSYSSADQPQHF

J gene: TRBJ1-2
D gene: -
clone size: -
V gene: TRBV28
CDR3 DNA: TGTGCCAGCAGTTCCGAACGCCCCAGGGGTGGCTACACCTTC
CDR3 protein: CASSSERPRGGYTF

J gene: TRBJ1-4
D gene: TRBD1
clone size: -
V gene: TRBV18
CDR3 DNA: TGTGCCAGCTCACCACCGTCAGGGGGTAATGAAAAACTGTTTTTT
CDR3 protein: CASSPPSGGNEKLFF

J gene: TRBJ1-2
D gene: -
clone size: -
V gene: TRBV19
CDR3 DNA: TGTGCCAGTAGTATGGGGGGACTGAACTATGGCTACACCTTC
CDR3 protein: CASSMGGLNYGYTF

J gene: TRBJ1-5
D gene: -
clone size: -
V gene: TRBV19
CDR3 DNA: TGTGCCAGTAGTACCCAGACAGGAGGACAGCCCCAGCATTTT
CDR3 protein: CASSTQTGGQPQHF

J gene: TRBJ2-7
D gene: -
clone size: few
V gene: TRBV9
CDR3 DNA: TGTGCCAGCAGCGTAGAAGGAGACAAGTCCTACGAGCAGTACTTC
CDR3 protein: CASSVEGDKSYEQYF

J gene: TRBJ2-7
D gene: -
clone size: -
V gene: TRBV13
CDR3 DNA: TGTGCCAGCGGTCCGGGAGAGTGGGGCGAGCAGTACTTC
CDR3 protein: CASGPGEWGEQYF

J gene: TRBJ2-2
D gene: TRBD2
clone size: -
V gene: TRBV11-2
CDR3 DNA: TGTGCCAGCAGCTTAGCCGGCGAAAGTCAGCGGGAGGCCGGGGAGCTGTTTTTT
CDR3 protein: CASSLAGESQREAGELFF

J gene: TRBJ1-6
D gene: -
clone size: -
V gene: TRBV9
CDR3 DNA: TGTGCCAGCAGCGTAGGGGACATCCGACTAAATTCACCCCTCCACTTT
CDR3 protein: CASSVGDIRLNSPLHF

J gene: TRBJ1-5
D gene: -
clone size: -
V gene: TRBV19
CDR3 DNA: TGTGCCAGTAGGGCCAGGGGATACCAGCCCCAGCATTTT
CDR3 protein: CASRARGYQPQHF

J gene: TRBJ1-5
D gene: -
clone size: -
V gene: TRBV6-5
CDR3 DNA: TGTGCCAGCAGTTATTCAACGGGAGATCAGCCCCAGCATTTT
CDR3 protein: CASSYSTGDQPQHF

J gene: TRBJ1-1
D gene: -
clone size: -
V gene: TRBV5-1
CDR3 DNA: TGCGCCAGCAGCTTGTGGGGGATGAACACTGAAGCTTTCTTT
CDR3 protein: CASSLWGMNTEAFF

J gene: TRBJ1-6
D gene: -
clone size: once
V gene: TRBV6-5
CDR3 DNA: TGTGCCAGCACCCAAAGGGGCTATAATTCACCCCTCCACTTT
CDR3 protein: CASTQRGYNSPLHF

J gene: TRBJ2-1
D gene: TRBD2
clone size: few
V gene: TRBV4-3
CDR3 DNA: TGCGCCAGCAGCCAAGATCGGGGACTAGCAGTGTTCTTC
CDR3 protein: CASSQDRGLAVFF

J gene: TRBJ1-1
D gene: -
clone size: many
V gene: TRBV29-1
CDR3 DNA: TGCAGCGCCGAATACACTGAAGCTTTCTTT
CDR3 protein: CSAEYTEAFF

J gene: TRBJ2-3
D gene: -
clone size: once
V gene: TRBV21-1
CDR3 DNA: TGTGCCAGCAGCAAAACAACTACGAATACAGATACGCAGTATTTT
CDR3 protein: CASSKTTTNTDTQYF

J gene: TRBJ2-7
D gene: TRBD2
clone size: -
V gene: TRBV6-5
CDR3 DNA: TGTGCCAGCAGTTACGGCGGGAGGGGCTACGAGCAGTACTTC
CDR3 protein: CASSYGGRGYEQYF

J gene: TRBJ1-2
D gene: TRBD1
clone size: few
V gene: TRBV6-1
CDR3 DNA: TGTGCCAGCGGGGAGAGGGACAGGGGGCGAGGTGGCTACACCTTC
CDR3 protein: CASGERDRGRGGYTF

J gene: TRBJ1-2
D gene: -
clone size: -
V gene: TRBV5-6
CDR3 DNA: TGTGCCAGCACCTATTCCCCCGGGGGTCTAGGCTACACCTTC
CDR3 protein: CASTYSPGGLGYTF

J gene: TRBJ2-7
D gene: -
clone size: -
V gene: TRBV10-3
CDR3 DNA: TGTGCCATCAGCCGGGGAGACGAGCAGTACTTC
CDR3 protein: CAISRGDEQYF

J gene: TRBJ2-5
D gene: TRBD2
clone size: once
V gene: TRBV6-4
CDR3 DNA: TGTGCCAGTGGGACTAGCGGGGAAGAGACCCAGTACTTC
CDR3 protein: CASGTSGEETQYF

J gene: TRBJ2-7
D gene: -
clone size: -
V gene: TRBV5-5
CDR3 DNA: TGTGCCAGCAGCTCGGACCTGTTTCGCGAGCAGTACTTC
CDR3 protein: CASSSDLFREQYF

J gene: TRBJ2-3
D gene: -
clone size: -
V gene: TRBV12-1
CDR3 DNA: TGTGCCAGCAGCTTCGGACAGGGGCTTAATTCGACTAGCACAGATACGCAGTATTTT
CDR3 protein: CASSFGQGLNSTSTDTQYF